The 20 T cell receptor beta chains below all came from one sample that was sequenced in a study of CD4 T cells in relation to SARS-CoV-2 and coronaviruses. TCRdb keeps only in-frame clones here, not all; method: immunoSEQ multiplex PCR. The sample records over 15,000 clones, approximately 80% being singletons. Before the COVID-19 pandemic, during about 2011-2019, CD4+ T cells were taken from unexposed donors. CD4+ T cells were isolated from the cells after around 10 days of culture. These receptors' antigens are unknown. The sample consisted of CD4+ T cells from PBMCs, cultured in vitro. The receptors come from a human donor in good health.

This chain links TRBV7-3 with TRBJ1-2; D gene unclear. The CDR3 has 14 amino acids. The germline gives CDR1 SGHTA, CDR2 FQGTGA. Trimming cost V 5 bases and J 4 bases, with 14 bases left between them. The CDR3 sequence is CASSLGPIGYGYTF. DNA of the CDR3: TGTGCCAGCAGCCTTGGACCGATAGGCTATGGCTACACCTTC.

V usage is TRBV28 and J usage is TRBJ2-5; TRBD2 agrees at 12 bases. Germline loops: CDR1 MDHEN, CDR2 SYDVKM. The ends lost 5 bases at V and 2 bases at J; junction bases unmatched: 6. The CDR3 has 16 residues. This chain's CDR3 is CASSLAGGPWQETQYF. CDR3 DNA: TGTGCCAGCAGTCTAGCGGGAGGGCCATGGCAAGAGACCCAGTACTTC.

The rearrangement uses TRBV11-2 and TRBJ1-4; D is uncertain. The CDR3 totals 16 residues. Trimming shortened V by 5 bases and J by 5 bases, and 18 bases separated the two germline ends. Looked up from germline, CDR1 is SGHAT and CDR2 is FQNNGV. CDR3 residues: CASSRGMAGYNEKLFF. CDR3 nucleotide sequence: TGTGCCAGCAGCCGCGGTATGGCGGGGTACAATGAAAAACTGTTTTTT.

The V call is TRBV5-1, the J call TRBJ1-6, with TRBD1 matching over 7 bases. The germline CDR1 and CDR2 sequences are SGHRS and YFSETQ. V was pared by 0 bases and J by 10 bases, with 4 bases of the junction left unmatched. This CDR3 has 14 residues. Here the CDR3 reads CASSLGQGGSPLHF. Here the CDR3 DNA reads TGCGCCAGCAGCTTGGGACAGGGTGGCTCACCCCTCCACTTT.

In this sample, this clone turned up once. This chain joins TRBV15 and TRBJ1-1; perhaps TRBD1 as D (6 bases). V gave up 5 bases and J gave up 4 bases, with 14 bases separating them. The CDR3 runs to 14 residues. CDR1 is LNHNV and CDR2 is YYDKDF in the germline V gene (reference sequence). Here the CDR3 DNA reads TGTGCCACCAGCCCTACAGGGAGTACCACTGAAGCTTTCTTT. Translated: CATSPTGSTTEAFF.

CDR3 coding DNA: TGTGCCAGCAGCCAACCTCGAGGAGCGGGAGAGGTTCTCGAGCAGTTCTTC. Residues: CASSQPRGAGEVLEQFF. The chain combines TRBV4-2 with TRBJ2-1, with 8 bases identical to TRBD2. The CDR3 runs to 17 residues. Trimming removed 2 bases from V and 10 bases from J; junction bases left unmatched: 16. The germline V gene has CDR1 LGHNA and CDR2 YNFKEQ.

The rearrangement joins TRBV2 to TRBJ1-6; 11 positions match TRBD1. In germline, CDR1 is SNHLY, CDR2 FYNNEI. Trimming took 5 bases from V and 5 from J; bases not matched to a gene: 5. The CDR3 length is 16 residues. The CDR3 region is CASSSDRGLNNSPLHF. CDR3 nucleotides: TGTGCCAGCAGTTCGGACAGGGGGCTCAATAATTCACCCCTCCACTTT.

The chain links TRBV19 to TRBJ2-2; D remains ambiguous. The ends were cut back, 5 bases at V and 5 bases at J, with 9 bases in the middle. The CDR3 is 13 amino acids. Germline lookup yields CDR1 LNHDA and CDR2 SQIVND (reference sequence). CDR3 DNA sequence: TGTGCCAGTAGTGCGTCCGGGACCGGGGAGCTGTTTTTT. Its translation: CASSASGTGELFF.

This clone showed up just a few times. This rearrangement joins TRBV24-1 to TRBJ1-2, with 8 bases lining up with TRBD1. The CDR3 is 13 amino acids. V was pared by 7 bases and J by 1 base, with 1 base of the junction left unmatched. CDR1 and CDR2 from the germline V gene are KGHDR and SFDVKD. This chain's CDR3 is CATSGQGNYGYTF. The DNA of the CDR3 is TGTGCCACCAGCGGACAGGGTAACTATGGCTACACCTTC.

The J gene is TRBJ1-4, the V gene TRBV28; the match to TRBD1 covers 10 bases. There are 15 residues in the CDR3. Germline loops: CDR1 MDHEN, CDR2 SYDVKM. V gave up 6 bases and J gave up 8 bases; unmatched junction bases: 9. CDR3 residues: CASSIPGQGLEKLFF. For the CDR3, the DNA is TGTGCCAGCAGCATACCGGGACAGGGGTTGGAAAAACTGTTTTTT.

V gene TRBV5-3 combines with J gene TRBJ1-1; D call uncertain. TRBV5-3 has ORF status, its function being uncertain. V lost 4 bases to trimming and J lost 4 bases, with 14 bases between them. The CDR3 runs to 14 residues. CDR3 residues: CARSSRQSSTEAFF. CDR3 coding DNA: TGTGCCAGAAGCAGTAGGCAGTCGAGCACTGAAGCTTTCTTT.

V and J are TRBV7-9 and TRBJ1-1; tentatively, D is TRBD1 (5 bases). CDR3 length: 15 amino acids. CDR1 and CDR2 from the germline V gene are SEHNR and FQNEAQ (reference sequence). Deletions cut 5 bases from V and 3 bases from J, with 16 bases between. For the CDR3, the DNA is TGTGCCAGCAGCCCCCGTGCAGGGATGGACACTGAAGCTTTCTTT. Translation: CASSPRAGMDTEAFF.

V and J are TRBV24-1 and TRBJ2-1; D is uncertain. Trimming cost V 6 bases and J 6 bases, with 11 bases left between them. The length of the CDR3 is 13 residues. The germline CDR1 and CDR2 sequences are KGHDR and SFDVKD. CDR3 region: CATSPLSINEQFF. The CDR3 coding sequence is TGTGCCACCAGTCCCTTGTCTATCAATGAGCAGTTCTTC.

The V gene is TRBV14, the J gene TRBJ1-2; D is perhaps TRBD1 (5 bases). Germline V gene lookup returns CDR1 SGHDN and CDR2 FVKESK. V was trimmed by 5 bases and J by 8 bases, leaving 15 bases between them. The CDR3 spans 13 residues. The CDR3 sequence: CASSTDRFFGYTF. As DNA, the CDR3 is TGTGCCAGCAGCACCGACAGATTTTTCGGCTACACCTTC.

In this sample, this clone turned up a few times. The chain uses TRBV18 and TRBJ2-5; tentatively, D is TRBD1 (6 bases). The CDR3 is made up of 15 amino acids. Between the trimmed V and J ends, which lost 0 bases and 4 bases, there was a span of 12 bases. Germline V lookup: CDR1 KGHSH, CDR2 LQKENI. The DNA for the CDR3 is TGTGCCAGCTCACCACCGGGGACATCCCCAGAGACCCAGTACTTC. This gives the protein CASSPPGTSPETQYF. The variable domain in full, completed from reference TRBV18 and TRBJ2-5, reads NAGVMQNPRHLVRRRGQEARLRCSPMKGHSHVYWYRQLPEEGLKFMVYLQKENIIDESGMPKERFSAEFPKEGPSILRIQQVVRGDSAAYFCASSPPGTSPETQYFGPGTRLLVL.

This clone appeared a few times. The CDR3 protein is CASSSLNNYGYTF. The CDR3 region has the DNA TGTGCCAGCAGCTCCCTGAATAACTATGGCTACACCTTC. This chain joins TRBV11-1 and TRBJ1-2; D unclear. This CDR3 contains 13 residues. CDR1 SGHAT and CDR2 FQDESV come from the germline V gene (reference sequence). Between the trimmed V and J ends, which lost 4 bases and 1 base, there was a span of 7 bases. The complete variable domain, with remaining parts taken from reference TRBV11-1 and TRBJ1-2, reads EAEVAQSPRYKITEKSQAVAFWCDPISGHATLYWYRQILGQGPELLVQFQDESVVDDSQLPKDRFSAERLKGVDSTLKIQPAELGDSAMYLCASSSLNNYGYTFGSGTRLTVV.

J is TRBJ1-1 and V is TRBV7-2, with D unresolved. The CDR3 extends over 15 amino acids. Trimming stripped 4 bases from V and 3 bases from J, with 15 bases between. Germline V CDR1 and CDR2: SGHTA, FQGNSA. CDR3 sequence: CASSSQWAFYTEAFF. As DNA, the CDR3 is TGTGCCAGCAGCTCCCAATGGGCCTTCTACACTGAAGCTTTCTTT.

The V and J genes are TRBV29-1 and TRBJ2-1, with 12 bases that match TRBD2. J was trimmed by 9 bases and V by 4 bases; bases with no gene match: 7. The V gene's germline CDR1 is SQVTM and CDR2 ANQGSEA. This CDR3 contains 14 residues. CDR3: CSVGLAGDTGEQFF. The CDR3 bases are TGCAGCGTTGGACTAGCGGGAGACACGGGTGAGCAGTTCTTC.

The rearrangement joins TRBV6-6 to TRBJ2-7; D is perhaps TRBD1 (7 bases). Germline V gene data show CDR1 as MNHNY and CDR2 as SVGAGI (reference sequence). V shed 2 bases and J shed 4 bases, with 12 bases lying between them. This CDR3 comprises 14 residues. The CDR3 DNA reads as TGTGCCAGCAGTTACGGAGGGGGCGTTTACGAGCAGTACTTC. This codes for CASSYGGGVYEQYF.

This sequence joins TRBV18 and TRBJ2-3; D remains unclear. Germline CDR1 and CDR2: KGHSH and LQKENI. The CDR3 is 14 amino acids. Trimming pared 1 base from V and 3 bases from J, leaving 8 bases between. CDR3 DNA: TGTGCCAGCTCACCACAGGGTGTGACAGATACGCAGTATTTT. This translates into CASSPQGVTDTQYF.